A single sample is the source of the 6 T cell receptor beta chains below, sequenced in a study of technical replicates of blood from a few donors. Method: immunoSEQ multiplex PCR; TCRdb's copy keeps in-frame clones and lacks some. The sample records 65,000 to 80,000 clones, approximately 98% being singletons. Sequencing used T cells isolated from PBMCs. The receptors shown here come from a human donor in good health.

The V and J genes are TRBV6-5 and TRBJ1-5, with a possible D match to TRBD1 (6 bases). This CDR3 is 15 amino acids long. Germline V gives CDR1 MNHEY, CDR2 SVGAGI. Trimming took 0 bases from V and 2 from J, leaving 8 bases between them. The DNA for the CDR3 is TGTGCCAGCAGTTACTCTGGGGGCGGCAATCAGCCCCAGCATTTT. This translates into CASSYSGGGNQPQHF.

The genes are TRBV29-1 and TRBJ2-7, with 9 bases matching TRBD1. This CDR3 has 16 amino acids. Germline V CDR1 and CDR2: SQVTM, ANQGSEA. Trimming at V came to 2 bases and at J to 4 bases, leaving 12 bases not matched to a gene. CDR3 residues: CSVENSGQGLLYEQYF. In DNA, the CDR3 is TGCAGCGTTGAAAATTCGGGACAGGGATTGTTGTACGAGCAGTACTTC.

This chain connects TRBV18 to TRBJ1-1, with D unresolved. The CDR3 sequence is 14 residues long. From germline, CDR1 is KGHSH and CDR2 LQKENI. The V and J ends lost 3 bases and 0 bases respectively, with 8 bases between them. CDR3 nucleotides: TGTGCCAGCTCACCTAGCGAATTGAACACTGAAGCTTTCTTT. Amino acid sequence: CASSPSELNTEAFF.

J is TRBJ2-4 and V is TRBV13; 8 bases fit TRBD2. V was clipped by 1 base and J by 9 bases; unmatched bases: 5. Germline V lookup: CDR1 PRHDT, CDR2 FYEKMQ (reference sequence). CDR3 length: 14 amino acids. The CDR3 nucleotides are TGTGCCAGCAGCTTAGACCGGGGACTAGGCATTCAGTACTTC. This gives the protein CASSLDRGLGIQYF. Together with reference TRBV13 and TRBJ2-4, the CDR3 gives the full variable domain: AAGVIQSPRHLIKEKRETATLKCYPIPRHDTVYWYQQGPGQDPQFLISFYEKMQSDKGSIPDRFSAQQFSDYHSELNMSSLELGDSALYFCASSLDRGLGIQYFGAGTRLSVL.

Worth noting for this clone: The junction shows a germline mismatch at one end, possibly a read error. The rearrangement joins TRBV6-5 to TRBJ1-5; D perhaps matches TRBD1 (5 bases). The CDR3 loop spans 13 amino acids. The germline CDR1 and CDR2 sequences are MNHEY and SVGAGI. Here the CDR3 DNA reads TGTGCCAGCAGTGACTCCAGGGATCAGCCCCAGCATTTT. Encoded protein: CASSDSRDQPQHF.

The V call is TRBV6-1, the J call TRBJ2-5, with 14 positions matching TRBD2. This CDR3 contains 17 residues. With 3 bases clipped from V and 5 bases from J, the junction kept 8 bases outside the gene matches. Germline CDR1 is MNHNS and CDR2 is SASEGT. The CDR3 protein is CASSEPGTSGSWETQYF. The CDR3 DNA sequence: TGTGCCAGCAGTGAGCCCGGGACTAGCGGGAGCTGGGAGACCCAGTACTTC.